Detailed here is one T cell receptor (beta chain). Its specificity is unknown. This record comes from a study of PD-1 blockade in classical Hodgkin lymphoma. General observations from the study: Reports indicated that newly diagnosed patients had lower baseline TCR diversity than healthy donors did. Complete responders showed a baseline diversity that resembled the diversity of newly diagnosed patients.

Only in-frame clones appear in the TCRdb table, and some are missing; sequencing was by immunoSEQ multiplex PCR. The repertoire holds roughly 100,000 clones, more than 85% seen once, with roughly 1.9% in the top ten. Time point described: cycle 4 day 1 (C4D1), after 5 to 7 weeks of nivolumab. Brentuximab vedotin exposure varied among the patients, all of whom had relapsed after autologous stem cell transplantation. Complete response, partial response or progressive disease was recorded as best response. V lost 0 bases to trimming and J lost 0 bases, with 10 bases between them. Per germline, CDR1 SGHRS and CDR2 YFSETQ. This CDR3 spans 16 amino acids.

This material consisted of peripheral blood mononuclear cells (PBMCs), taken before the fourth cycle of nivolumab. The clonotype was recovered from a human donor with classical Hodgkin lymphoma. V and J are TRBV5-1 and TRBJ1-3; D is unresolved. The CDR3 here is CASSLGTDYSGNTIYF. The CDR3 bases are TGCGCCAGCAGCTTGGGGACTGACTACTCTGGAAACACCATATATTTT.